What follows is one T cell receptor (beta chain) and its context. This clonotype showed up just a few times. Its recognized antigen is unknown. One base away there is no much larger clone; base qualities are not given. The sample originates from a study of CD8 T cells in ankylosing spondylitis (dated by TCRdb to about 2017). Background on the whole study: The study profiled T cell receptor beta repertoires in healthy donors and ankylosing spondylitis patients to find disease-linked TCR variants. The whole study cohort included about a hundred healthy donors and 20 to 30 ankylosing spondylitis patients. Peripheral blood was sampled, and synovial fluid was additionally collected from ankylosing spondylitis patients.

Study-wide findings and limitations: A TCR beta motif made up of about eight highly homologous amino acid variants appeared to be characteristic of blood from ankylosing spondylitis patients. Some motif variants had previously been reported in the synovial fluid and blood of reactive arthritis patients, which suggests shared mechanisms of disease initiation. The disease-linked clones were reported as significantly enriched in matched synovial fluid samples from ankylosing spondylitis patients. In peripheral blood, the disease-linked clones were found at relatively low frequencies and had a CD8+ phenotype.

TCRdb names Illumina HiSeq 2500 as the instrument used. Quantitative 5'-RACE with molecular barcodes was the method used to prepare the TCR beta libraries. In the paper's pipeline: A new computational method, built on a probabilistic model of VDJ rearrangement, was used to identify disease-linked TCR variants. The raw public reads went through TCRdb reprocessing: fastp at Q25, MiXCR clone calling, in-frame beta chains kept. Rows are unified per CDR3 protein, each entry keeping the most common DNA and genes. TCRdb's processing, not the study's, gives the V and J calls here. In all, the sample holds approximately 250,000 distinct CDR3 sequences, and approximately 24% of those were seen once. The ten largest clones take up approximately 0.61% of the sample. Material: blood, either unsorted or a sorted T cell fraction (not recorded which). The source of this sequence is a male donor with ankylosing spondylitis or in good health (not recorded which).

The CDR3 protein is CAISELPENTGELFF. Here is the DNA: TGTGCCATCAGTGAGCTCCCTGAGAACACCGGGGAGCTGTTTTTT. The V and J segments used are TRBV10-3 and TRBJ2-2, with the D segment identity uncertain. CDR1 and CDR2, looked up from the germline V gene, are ENHRY and SYGVKD. The CDR3 sequence holds 15 residues, the cysteine and phenylalanine included. The kept DNA is CDR3 alone, 45 bases in frame from the first base. Trimming at the junction amounts to 2 bases on V and 1 base on J, and the germline ends lie 8 bases apart.